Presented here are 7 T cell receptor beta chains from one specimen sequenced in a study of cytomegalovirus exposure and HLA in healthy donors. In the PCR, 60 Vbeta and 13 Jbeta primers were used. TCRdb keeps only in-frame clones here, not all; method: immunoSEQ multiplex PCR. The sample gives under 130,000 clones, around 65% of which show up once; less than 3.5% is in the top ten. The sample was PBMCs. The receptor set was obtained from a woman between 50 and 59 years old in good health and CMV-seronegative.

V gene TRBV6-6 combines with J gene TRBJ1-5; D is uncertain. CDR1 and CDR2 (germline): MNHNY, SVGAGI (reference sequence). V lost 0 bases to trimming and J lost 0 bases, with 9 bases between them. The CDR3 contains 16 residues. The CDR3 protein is CASSYSGSHSNQPQHF. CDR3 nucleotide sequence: TGTGCCAGCAGTTACTCCGGGTCCCATAGCAATCAGCCCCAGCATTTT.

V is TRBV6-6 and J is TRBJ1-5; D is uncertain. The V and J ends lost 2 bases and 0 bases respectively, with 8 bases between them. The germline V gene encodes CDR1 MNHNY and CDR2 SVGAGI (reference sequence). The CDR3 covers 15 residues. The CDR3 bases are TGTGCCAGCAGTTACGTACAGTATAGCAATCAGCCCCAGCATTTT. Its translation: CASSYVQYSNQPQHF.

In nucleotides, the CDR3 is TGTGCCAGCAGTTTCAGCGGGGGGGTTGATGAGCAGTTCTTC. Its translation is CASSFSGGVDEQFF. This chain links TRBV6-4 with TRBJ2-1, with 10 bases lining up with TRBD2. Trimming cost V 5 bases and J 8 bases; bases outside gene matches: 6. Germline loops: CDR1 MRHNA, CDR2 SNTAGT. The CDR3 totals 14 residues.

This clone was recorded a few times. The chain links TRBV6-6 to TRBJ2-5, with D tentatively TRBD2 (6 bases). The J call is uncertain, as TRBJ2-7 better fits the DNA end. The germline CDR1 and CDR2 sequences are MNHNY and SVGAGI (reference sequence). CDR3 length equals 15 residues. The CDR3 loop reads CASQIGPGLSYEQYF. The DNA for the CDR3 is TGTGCCAGCCAGATCGGCCCGGGACTTTCCTACGAGCAGTACTTC.

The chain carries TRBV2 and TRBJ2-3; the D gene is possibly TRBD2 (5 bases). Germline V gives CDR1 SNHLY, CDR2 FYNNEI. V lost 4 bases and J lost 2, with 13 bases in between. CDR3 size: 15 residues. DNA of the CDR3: TGTGCCAGCAGTGTTCGGGCGGGCTACACAGATACGCAGTATTTT. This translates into CASSVRAGYTDTQYF.

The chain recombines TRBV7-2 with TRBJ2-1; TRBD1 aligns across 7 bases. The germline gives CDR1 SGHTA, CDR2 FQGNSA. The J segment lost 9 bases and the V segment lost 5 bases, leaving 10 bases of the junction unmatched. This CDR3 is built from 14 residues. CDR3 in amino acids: CASSPGQYVGEQFF. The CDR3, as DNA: TGTGCCAGCAGCCCGGGACAGTACGTCGGTGAGCAGTTCTTC.

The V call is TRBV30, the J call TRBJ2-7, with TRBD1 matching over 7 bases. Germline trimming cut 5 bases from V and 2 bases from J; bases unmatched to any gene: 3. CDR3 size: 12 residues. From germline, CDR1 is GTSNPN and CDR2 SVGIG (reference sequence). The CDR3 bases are TGTGCCTGGGATGACAGGGCCTACGAGCAGTACTTC. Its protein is CAWDDRAYEQYF. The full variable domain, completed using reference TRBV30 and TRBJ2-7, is SQTIHQWPATLVQPVGSPLSLECTVEGTSNPNLYWYRQAAGRGLQLLFYSVGIGQISSEVPQNLSASRPQDRQFILSSKKLLLSDSGFYLCAWDDRAYEQYFGPGTRLTVT.